This is a list of T cell receptor beta chains from one sample in a study of blood T cell repertoires in COVID-19. Method: immunoSEQ multiplex PCR; TCRdb's copy keeps in-frame clones and lacks some. Of about 190,000 clones in the sample, around 90% were seen once. The specimen sequenced was peripheral blood. The receptors here all came from a man aged 45-65 years with acute or convalescent COVID-19. Both conserved end residues are part of each CDR3.

V gene	CDR3 length	J gene	CDR3 protein
TRBV3-1/TRBV3-2	17	TRBJ2-5	CASSQTTLAGTQETHYF
TRBV28	14	TRBJ1-6	CASQTGNYNSPLHF
TRBV19	13	TRBJ2-1	CASSIDPRNEQFF
TRBV6-5	15	TRBJ2-1	CASRGVGAGAVEQFF
TRBV27	14	TRBJ1-2	CASSLRGQGTSYTF
TRBV28	13	TRBJ1-4	CASLPGTREKLFF
TRBV6-5	13	TRBJ2-5	CASRQEHQETQYF
TRBV7-9	13	TRBJ1-3	CASSGGSGNTIYF
TRBV7-9	14	TRBJ1-4	CASSLGQGNEKLFF
TRBV6-2/TRBV6-3	16	TRBJ1-6	CASSIPRAGPRSPLHF
TRBV14	13	TRBJ1-2	CASSLTGTGGYTF
TRBV5-1	13	TRBJ2-3	CASSSLDADTQYF
TRBV19	16	TRBJ2-1	CATSRGSSGAYNEQFF
TRBV30	14	TRBJ1-5	CAWNSGTSDQPQHF
TRBV18	15	TRBJ2-1	CASSSTSGSVDEQFF
TRBV10-1	12	TRBJ2-7	CASSSTGREQYF
TRBV19	14	TRBJ1-4	CASSRDRTNEKLFF
TRBV19	19	TRBJ2-2	CASSIRMTSGGTNTGELFF
TRBV18	14	TRBJ1-4	CASSPSQTNEKLFF
TRBV5-1	15	TRBJ2-4	CASSRGSGNQNIQYF
TRBV30	16	TRBJ1-6	CAWSVPSKTRSSPLHF
TRBV4-1	16	TRBJ1-5	CASSQEPGQRNQPQHF
TRBV11-3	14	TRBJ2-3	CASSSQGQGGTQYF
TRBV11-1	15	TRBJ2-5	CASSFAGLAQETQYF
TRBV3-1/TRBV3-2	16	TRBJ2-4	CASSQGTKVAKNIQYF
TRBV4-1	19	TRBJ2-1	CASSQVPRTSGITYNEQFF
TRBV28	14	TRBJ1-5	CASSWGRADQPQHF
TRBV5-1	16	TRBJ1-3	CASSVKGQSSGNTIYF
TRBV5-1	16	TRBJ2-1	CASSDPPDREVNEQFF
TRBV11-2	15	TRBJ2-4	CASSLVAGIKNIQYF
TRBV18	15	TRBJ2-3	CASSPGQSPVDTQYF
TRBV6-5	15	TRBJ1-1	CATKQGFTMNTEAFF
TRBV19	17	TRBJ2-1	CASSIFPLAGVDHEQFF
TRBV3-1/TRBV3-2	15	TRBJ2-6	CASSQDLSGANVLTF
TRBV6-1	14	TRBJ1-2	CASSEKGTGGAITF
TRBV18	15	TRBJ1-5	CASSITGTGDQPQHF
TRBV11-3	13	TRBJ2-5	CASSAGGQETQYF
TRBV9	13	TRBJ1-2	CASSTGTAHGYTF
TRBV7-9	17	TRBJ1-5	CASSRGAGTGDNQPQHF
TRBV29-1	12	TRBJ1-1	CSVAGLNTEAFF
TRBV19	17	TRBJ1-5	CASRGTGGTYSNQPQHF